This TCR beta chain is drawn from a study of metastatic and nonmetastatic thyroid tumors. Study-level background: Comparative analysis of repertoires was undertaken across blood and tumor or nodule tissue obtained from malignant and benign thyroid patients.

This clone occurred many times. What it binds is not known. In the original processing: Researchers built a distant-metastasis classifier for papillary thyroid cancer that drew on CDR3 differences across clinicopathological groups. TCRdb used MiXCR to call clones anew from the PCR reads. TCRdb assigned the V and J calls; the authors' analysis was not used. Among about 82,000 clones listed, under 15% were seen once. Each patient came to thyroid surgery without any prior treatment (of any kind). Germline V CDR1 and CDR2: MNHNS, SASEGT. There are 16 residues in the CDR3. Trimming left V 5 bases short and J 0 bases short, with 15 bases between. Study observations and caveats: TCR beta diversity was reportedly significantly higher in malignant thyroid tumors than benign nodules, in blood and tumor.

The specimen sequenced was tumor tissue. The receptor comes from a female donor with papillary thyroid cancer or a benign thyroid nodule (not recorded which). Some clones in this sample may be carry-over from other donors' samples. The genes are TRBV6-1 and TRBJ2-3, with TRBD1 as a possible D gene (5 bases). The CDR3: CASSWRQPSSTDTQYF. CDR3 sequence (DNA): TGTGCCAGCAGTTGGCGACAGCCTTCTAGCACAGATACGCAGTATTTT.